These 12 T cell receptor beta chains came from one sample sequenced in a study of human T cells and chemical hapten exposure (TCRdb year 2021). Sample time point, as interpreted from the label and publication: pre-sensitization, week 0. The treatment or condition label corresponds to: therapeutic diphenylcyclopropenone sensitization with weekly scalp DPC. Library preparation was by RACE. TCRdb lists the instrument as NextSeq 500. The public reads were reanalyzed by TCRdb: fastp trimming at Q25, MiXCR alignment, in-frame beta chains only. Rows matching on CDR3 protein sequence are summarized as one entry with the most common DNA and genes. The sample table holds 300,000 to 450,000 distinct CDR3 sequences, of which around 5.5% were seen once. In total, the top ten clones hold around 2.6% of the sample. The sample was whole blood, taken in connection with sensitization to the hapten diphenylcyclopropenone (DPC). Source of these receptors: a woman between 45 and 60 years old with alopecia areata. Some clones in this sample may be carry-over from other donors' samples.

This clonotype has only a few counts. The rearrangement joins TRBV7-2 to TRBJ2-1; 8 positions agree with TRBD2. Germline V gives CDR1 SGHTA, CDR2 FQGNSA. J was trimmed by 0 bases and V by 6 bases; bases with no gene match: 10. The CDR3 contains 17 residues. In DNA, the CDR3 is TGTGCCAGCAGATCCGCGGGGCTAGCGGGCTCCTACAATGAGCAGTTCTTC. Its translation is CASRSAGLAGSYNEQFF.

This clonotype occurred a few times. The chain uses TRBV7-2 and TRBJ2-3; 8 nucleotides align to TRBD1. The CDR3 covers 16 residues. V shed 0 bases and J 8 bases; nucleotides not matched to a gene: 10. Looked up from germline, CDR1 is SGHTA and CDR2 is FQGNSA. The CDR3 loop reads CASSLAYPRTGITQYF. The CDR3, as DNA: TGTGCCAGCAGCTTAGCGTACCCCAGGACAGGGATTACGCAGTATTTT.

This clonotype was recorded many times. The CDR3 here is CASGNGATNEKLFF. CDR3 DNA: TGTGCTAGTGGCAACGGGGCAACTAATGAAAAACTGTTTTTT. The rearrangement links TRBV12-5 to TRBJ1-4, with unresolved D. This CDR3 contains 14 residues. In germline, CDR1 is LGHNT, CDR2 FRNRAP. Trimming took off 6 bases at V and 0 bases at J, with 8 bases between the two ends.

This clonotype has just a few counts. This chain joins TRBV3-1 and TRBJ1-1, with 7 bases fitting TRBD1. The germline gives CDR1 LGHDT, CDR2 YNNKEL (reference sequence). The CDR3 has 15 residues. The J segment lost 3 bases and the V segment lost 4 bases, leaving 8 bases of the junction unmatched. For the CDR3, the DNA is TGTGCCAGCAGCCCGACAGGGCCCCGTCACACTGAAGCTTTCTTT. This translates into CASSPTGPRHTEAFF. Combining the CDR3 with reference TRBV3-1 and TRBJ1-1 gives the whole variable domain DTAVSQTPKYLVTQMGNDKSIKCEQNLGHDTMYWYKQDSKKFLKIMFSYNNKELIINETVPNRFSPKSPDKAHLNLHINSLELGDSAVYFCASSPTGPRHTEAFFGQGTRLTVV.

This clonotype has at least ten counts. The chain couples TRBV13 to TRBJ2-3; 8 bases line up with TRBD1. Germline V CDR1 and CDR2: PRHDT, FYEKMQ (reference sequence). This CDR3 comprises 16 residues. After removal of 2 bases from V and 2 bases from J, the junction contained 6 bases not matched to a gene. This CDR3 is CASSLWGTGHTDTQYF. The CDR3 coding sequence is TGTGCCAGCAGCTTATGGGGGACAGGCCACACAGATACGCAGTATTTT.

This clonotype showed up just a few times. The chain is built from TRBV6-1 and TRBJ1-1; the D gene is possibly TRBD1 (5 bases). Germline V gene data show CDR1 as MNHNS and CDR2 as SASEGT. Trimming shortened V by 8 bases and J by 4 bases, and 17 bases separated the two germline ends. CDR3 length: 14 amino acids. Here the CDR3 reads CASRSGTEFTEAFF. CDR3 nucleotide sequence: TGTGCCAGCCGTTCCGGGACTGAATTCACTGAAGCTTTCTTT.

This clonotype was seen ten or more times. Here the CDR3 DNA reads TGTGCCAGCAGCCCCGGGACAATGAACACCGGGGAGCTGTTTTTT. It yields the protein CASSPGTMNTGELFF. The rearrangement joins TRBV7-3 to TRBJ2-2; the D gene is possibly TRBD1 (6 bases). Germline loops: CDR1 SGHTA, CDR2 FQGTGA. The length of the CDR3 is 15 residues. V shed 5 bases and J shed 1 base, with 11 bases lying between them.

This clonotype was counted between two and nine times. The chain links TRBV5-8 to TRBJ2-3, with 8 bases fitting TRBD2. The CDR3 consists of 15 residues. With V trimmed by 3 bases and J by 2 bases, 5 bases remained unmatched. The germline CDR1 and CDR2 sequences are SGHTS and YDEGEE. The CDR3 DNA follows: TGTGCCAGCAGCTCCGGACTAGCCACCACAGATACGCAGTATTTT. Amino acid sequence: CASSSGLATTDTQYF.

The chain employs TRBV7-6 and TRBJ1-5, with D possibly TRBD1 on 6 matching bases. Deletions cut 5 bases from V and 7 bases from J, with 12 bases between. CDR3 length equals 13 residues. Germline loops: CDR1 SGHVS, CDR2 FNYEAQ. The CDR3 is CASSRTGGQPQHF. DNA for the CDR3: TGTGCCAGCAGCAGAACCGGGGGCCAGCCCCAGCATTTT.

A few counts support this clonotype. CDR3 protein: CASSYGRTGNTEAFF. The CDR3 DNA reads TGTGCCAGCAGTTACGGGAGGACAGGCAACACTGAAGCTTTCTTT. The J gene is TRBJ1-1, the V gene TRBV6-2 or TRBV6-3; TRBD1 matches 7 bases. CDR1 is MNHEY, CDR2 SVGEGT, per germline. The CDR3 sequence is 15 residues long. V lost 2 bases and J lost 2; bases outside the gene matches: 5.

The rearrangement joins TRBV7-6 to TRBJ1-3, with D tentatively TRBD1 (6 bases). Germline V CDR1 and CDR2: SGHVS, FNYEAQ. The CDR3 totals 15 residues. V gave up 1 base and J gave up 2 bases, with 9 bases separating them. The CDR3 is CASSLDGGPGNTIYF. CDR3 bases: TGTGCCAGCAGCTTAGATGGGGGCCCTGGAAACACCATATATTTT.

The chain uses TRBV6-2 or TRBV6-3 and TRBJ2-1, with 8 bases that match TRBD2. The germline gives CDR1 MNHEY, CDR2 SVGEGT. V lost 9 bases to trimming and J lost 2 bases; unmatched junction nucleotides: 6. This CDR3 contains 14 residues. In DNA, the CDR3 is TGTGCCAGTCGGACGGGAGGGCCCTACAATGAGCAGTTCTTC. Translating it yields CASRTGGPYNEQFF.